This T cell receptor beta chain was identified in a study of blood T cell repertoires in COVID-19. Study-wide background: T cells, B-cell-depleted T cells, or PBMCs supplied cDNA or gDNA.

Profiled with immunoSEQ multiplex PCR; TCRdb holds only in-frame clones, not every one. The sample shows about 90,000 clones, around four fifths of them seen only once. CDR1 is SQVTM, CDR2 ANQGSEA, per germline. Trimming at V came to 4 bases and at J to 5 bases, leaving 10 bases not matched to a gene. This CDR3 comprises 16 residues. This sequence was found in a man between 45 and 60 years old with acute or convalescent COVID-19. The chain recombines TRBV29-1 with TRBJ2-2; 10 nucleotides agree with TRBD1. Source material: peripheral blood. Here the CDR3 reads CSVGSYLGQGTGELFF. DNA of the CDR3: TGCAGCGTTGGGAGTTATCTGGGACAGGGGACCGGGGAGCTGTTTTTT.